The next 22 T cell receptor beta chains were all read from a single sample in a study of T cell repertoires in cytomegalovirus infection. MiXCR, run by TCRdb on the reads, gives a single entry per CDR3 protein. In the table there are about 180,000 distinct CDR3 sequences, approximately 15% of which are singletons. Sequencing was carried out using PBMCs. The receptors stem from a human donor in good health (CMV status not recorded). Some clones in this sample may be carry-over from other donors' samples.

This clonotype was found many times. The J gene is TRBJ1-5, the V gene TRBV28; D is perhaps TRBD1 (6 bases). The CDR3 extends over 16 amino acids. The V and J ends lost 2 bases and 7 bases respectively, with 18 bases between them. CDR1 is MDHEN and CDR2 is SYDVKM in the germline V gene. The CDR3 protein is CASSLEGHNLIQPQHF. CDR3 nucleotide sequence: TGTGCCAGCAGTTTAGAGGGACATAACTTAATACAGCCCCAGCATTTT.

This clonotype occurred a few times. The gene calls are TRBV29-1 and TRBJ2-1, with 8 bases lining up with TRBD1. The CDR3 sequence is 12 residues long. Trimming took 4 bases from V and 12 from J; bases not matched to a gene: 8. Germline V lookup: CDR1 SQVTM, CDR2 ANQGSEA. The CDR3 coding sequence is TGCAGCGTTGTTGGACAGGGCTTGGGGCAGTTCTTC. Its translation is CSVVGQGLGQFF.

This clonotype has ten or more counts. This chain links TRBV6-2 or TRBV6-3 with TRBJ2-1; 7 nucleotides match TRBD1. The CDR3 has 15 amino acids. In germline, CDR1 is MNHEY, CDR2 SVGEGT. V lost 1 base to trimming and J lost 8 bases; unmatched junction nucleotides: 8. The CDR3 here is CASSYWADQGDEQFF. In DNA, the CDR3 is TGTGCCAGCAGTTACTGGGCTGATCAGGGGGATGAGCAGTTCTTC.

The chain employs TRBV28 and TRBJ2-2; TRBD1 might be the D (6 bases). V lost 7 bases and J 1 base, leaving 13 bases between the germline ends. Germline values: CDR1 MDHEN, CDR2 SYDVKM. CDR3 length equals 15 residues. As DNA, the CDR3 is TGTGCCAGCACCAGGGGCGGCCTGAACACCGGGGAGCTGTTTTTT. Amino acids: CASTRGGLNTGELFF.

This clonotype was observed at least ten times. The chain has TRBV6-2 or TRBV6-3 and TRBJ2-5; D may be TRBD1 or TRBD2 (5 bases each). The CDR3 covers 14 residues. CDR1 and CDR2 from the germline V gene are MNHEY and SVGEGT. Between the trimmed V and J ends, which lost 5 bases and 2 bases, there was a span of 12 bases. The CDR3 here is CASSPRGFQETQYF. For the CDR3, the DNA is TGTGCCAGCAGTCCACGGGGCTTTCAAGAGACCCAGTACTTC.

This clonotype was recorded once. This sequence joins TRBV25-1 and TRBJ1-2; D remains unclear. The CDR3 covers 13 residues. Between the trimmed V and J ends, which lost 1 base and 8 bases, there was a span of 11 bases. The germline V gene has CDR1 MGHDK and CDR2 SYGVNS. Here the CDR3 reads CASSESGLRGYTF. DNA of the CDR3: TGTGCCAGCAGTGAATCTGGACTTCGGGGCTACACCTTC.

This clonotype was picked up many times. The chain combines TRBV7-8 with TRBJ2-6; D is possibly TRBD1 (6 bases). Germline loops: CDR1 SGHVS, CDR2 FQNEAQ. V shed 5 bases and J shed 1 base, with 15 bases lying between them. The CDR3 runs to 17 residues. CDR3 sequence (DNA): TGTGCCAGCAGCCCGCCAGGGGCTCTATCTGGGGCCAACGTCCTGACTTTC. This gives the protein CASSPPGALSGANVLTF.

The chain joins TRBV24-1 to TRBJ1-1; 9 positions match TRBD1. The CDR3 sequence is 16 residues long. J lost 1 base, V lost 2 bases, and 4 bases had no gene match. CDR1 KGHDR and CDR2 SFDVKD come from the germline V gene. Written as DNA, the CDR3 is TGTGCCACCAGTGATTCCGGGACAGGGTGGAACACTGAAGCTTTCTTT. As protein: CATSDSGTGWNTEAFF.

In its sample, this clonotype was seen a few times. The chain couples TRBV5-1 to TRBJ1-4, with D perhaps matching TRBD1 (5 bases). The CDR3 covers 15 residues. Trimming took off 0 bases at V and 5 bases at J, with 11 bases between the two ends. Germline V gene lookup returns CDR1 SGHRS and CDR2 YFSETQ. The CDR3 DNA sequence: TGCGCCAGCAGCTTGGGGGACCCTTTAAATGAAAAACTGTTTTTT. This codes for CASSLGDPLNEKLFF. The full variable domain, with the rest looked up from reference TRBV5-1 and TRBJ1-4, is KAGVTQTPRYLIKTRGQQVTLSCSPISGHRSVSWYQQTPGQGLQFLFEYFSETQRNKGNFPGRFSGRQFSNSRSEMNVSTLELGDSALYLCASSLGDPLNEKLFFGSGTQLSVL.

In its sample, this clonotype was seen a few times. V and J are TRBV6-2 or TRBV6-3 and TRBJ2-3; 12 nucleotides line up with TRBD2. CDR1 and CDR2 from the germline V gene are MNHEY and SVGEGT. The V and J ends lost 6 bases and 3 bases, in that order; junction bases with no gene match: 1. The CDR3 has 14 amino acids. Here the CDR3 reads CASRTSGRTDTQYF. CDR3 nucleotide sequence: TGTGCCAGCAGGACTAGCGGGAGAACAGATACGCAGTATTTT.

This clonotype was detected many times. The chain combines TRBV7-2 with TRBJ1-2, with a weak D call TRBD1 (5 bases). The CDR3 runs 15 residues. The V gene's germline CDR1 is SGHTA and CDR2 FQGNSA. V was trimmed by 4 bases and J by 7 bases, leaving 19 bases between them. Here the CDR3 reads CASSSRAGPESGYTF. CDR3 coding DNA: TGTGCCAGCAGCTCCAGGGCGGGGCCAGAGTCTGGCTACACCTTC.

The table lists this clonotype with a few counts. V gene TRBV29-1 combines with J gene TRBJ1-3; D may be TRBD1 (5 bases). This CDR3 is 13 amino acids long. Trimming took off 7 bases at V and 4 bases at J, with 14 bases between the two ends. Germline V gene lookup returns CDR1 SQVTM and CDR2 ANQGSEA. DNA for the CDR3: TGCAGCGCTACCGGGACGGGAGGAAACACCATATATTTT. Translating gives CSATGTGGNTIYF.

This clonotype was counted many times. This chain joins TRBV7-2 and TRBJ1-2, with D perhaps TRBD1 (6 bases). Trimming cost V 5 bases and J 5 bases, with 15 bases left between them. Germline assignment: CDR1 SGHTA and CDR2 FQGNSA. The CDR3 runs 14 residues. The CDR3 nucleotides read TGTGCCAGCAGCGAGAGGGTACAGGGATATGGCTACACCTTC. The encoded protein is CASSERVQGYGYTF.

This clonotype was seen a few times. The CDR3 region has the DNA TGTGCCAGCAGCTTGGGGACAGCCACCGGGGAGCTGTTTTTT. This sequence encodes CASSLGTATGELFF. This sequence joins TRBV5-6 and TRBJ2-2; D is perhaps TRBD1 (6 bases). Germline-derived CDR1 and CDR2 are SGHDT and YYEEEE. V was trimmed by 0 bases and J by 4 bases, leaving 7 bases between them. This CDR3 is 14 amino acids long.

The rearrangement links TRBV29-1 to TRBJ2-1, with a tentative D call TRBD2 (5 bases). This CDR3 spans 12 amino acids. Germline V lookup: CDR1 SQVTM, CDR2 ANQGSEA. V was shortened by 8 bases and J by 7 bases, with 15 bases between the two germline ends. Here the CDR3 reads CSIKPLANEQFF. Here the CDR3 DNA reads TGCAGCATAAAACCCCTAGCAAATGAGCAGTTCTTC.

The chain combines TRBV7-9 with TRBJ1-6; no definite D call. Germline V CDR1 and CDR2: SEHNR, FQNEAQ (reference sequence). V lost 0 bases and J 2 bases, leaving 8 bases between the germline ends. The CDR3 totals 16 residues. The CDR3 reads CASSLANSAYNSPLHF. The CDR3 DNA is TGTGCCAGCAGCTTAGCGAACTCAGCCTATAATTCACCCCTCCACTTT.

At least ten counts were recorded for this clonotype. V and J are TRBV7-2 and TRBJ1-1; 7 positions agree with TRBD1. The germline V gene encodes CDR1 SGHTA and CDR2 FQGNSA. Losses at the gene ends were 7 bases for V and 4 bases for J; bases not matched to a gene: 9. This CDR3 contains 14 residues. This CDR3 reads CASNPRGQGTEAFF. CDR3 sequence (DNA): TGTGCCAGCAATCCGAGGGGGCAGGGCACTGAAGCTTTCTTT.

In its sample, this clonotype was seen many times. V is TRBV7-9 and J is TRBJ1-1; D remains unclear. V shed 3 bases and J shed 3 bases, with 14 bases lying between them. The CDR3 covers 15 residues. In germline, CDR1 is SEHNR, CDR2 FQNEAQ (reference sequence). The CDR3 nucleotides are TGTGCCAGCAGCTTGGGTTATGGCGGATACACTGAAGCTTTCTTT. This encodes CASSLGYGGYTEAFF.

This clonotype was seen more than once but under ten times. The rearrangement joins TRBV15 to TRBJ2-1; D may be TRBD1 (5 bases). The CDR3 runs 15 residues. V was pared by 0 bases and J by 5 bases, with 11 bases between. Germline CDR1 and CDR2: LNHNV and YYDKDF (reference sequence). The chain's CDR3 is CATSRDGRGNNEQFF. The CDR3 DNA follows: TGTGCCACCAGCAGAGATGGAAGGGGTAACAATGAGCAGTTCTTC.

This clonotype came up many times. The chain links TRBV6-2 or TRBV6-3 to TRBJ2-2; D not certain. Per the germline V gene, CDR1 is MNHEY and CDR2 is SVGEGT. The CDR3 sequence is 11 residues long. V was pared by 7 bases and J by 5 bases, with 5 bases between. CDR3 protein: CASTTTGELFF. The CDR3, as DNA: TGTGCCAGCACCACAACCGGGGAGCTGTTTTTT.

This clonotype has ten or more counts. The V and J genes are TRBV11-1 and TRBJ2-7; no firm D call. The germline V gene encodes CDR1 SGHAT and CDR2 FQDESV (reference sequence). The V gene lost 4 bases and the J gene lost 3 bases, with 7 bases spanning the gap. The CDR3 covers 12 residues. The CDR3 is CASSYTNYEQYF. In DNA form, the CDR3 reads TGTGCCAGCAGCTACACTAACTACGAGCAGTACTTC.

Written as DNA, the CDR3 is TGCAGCGGCCGGACAGGGACGAACACTGAAGCTTTCTTT. Translating gives CSGRTGTNTEAFF. J is TRBJ1-1 and V is TRBV29-1; 8 bases map to TRBD1. The CDR3 has 13 residues. The V segment lost 7 bases and the J segment 1 base; nucleotides outside the gene matches: 5. From germline, CDR1 is SQVTM and CDR2 ANQGSEA.